The T cell receptor beta chain under discussion was sequenced for a study of blood T cells in healthy people across ages. Trimming at V came to 8 bases and at J to 1 base, leaving 7 bases not matched to a gene. The CDR3 runs to 15 residues. CDR1 and CDR2 (germline): SNHLY, FYNNEI. Primers used in a second PCR of about 7 to 12 cycles were a sample-barcoded 5' primer and a J-beta primer mix. Each CDR3 protein gets one entry after TCRdb re-called the 5' RACE reads with MiXCR. This sample yields 1.5 million to 2 million distinct CDR3 sequences, of which about 28% are seen a single time; roughly 8% belongs to the top ten.

Specimen: blood. V is TRBV2 and J is TRBJ2-1; 8 bases are shared with TRBD2. This TCR was recovered from a woman in her 30s in good health. Written as DNA, the CDR3 is TGTGCCAGCCGCAGGATAGCGGGATCCTACAATGAGCAGTTCTTC. Residues: CASRRIAGSYNEQFF.